A selection of T cell receptor beta chains follows, all from one sample in a study of T cell changes during pregnancy in multiple sclerosis. The data were produced by immunoSEQ multiplex PCR, yet TCRdb's version contains in-frame clones alone and is incomplete. The top ten clones hold under 0.35% of a sample with over 60,000 clones, around 90% of them seen once. Sequencing used CD4+ T cells from peripheral blood mononuclear cells, obtained in the third trimester of pregnancy. Every receptor here comes from a female donor in good health, enrolled as a control in a pregnancy study. CDR3s include the opening cysteine and the closing phenylalanine or tryptophan. A D gene is named only where the DNA matches it firmly. Some rows mark clone size as missing; the rest say once, few, many or name a class of expanded clone.

V gene	clone size	D gene	J gene	CDR3 protein	CDR3 DNA
TRBV30	.	TRBD1	TRBJ1-2	CAWSRQGLGYTF	TGTGCCTGGAGTAGACAGGGTTTAGGCTACACCTTC
TRBV15	.	.	TRBJ1-4	CATSIGGVTNEKLFF	TGTGCCACCAGCATTGGAGGGGTGACTAATGAAAAACTGTTTTTT
TRBV6-5	.	TRBD1	TRBJ2-4	CASSYLGQGLDIQYF	TGTGCCAGCAGTTACTTGGGACAGGGCCTAGACATTCAGTACTTC
TRBV11-2	once	.	TRBJ2-5	CASSLGTRGQETQYF	TGTGCCAGCAGCCTTGGGACACGGGGACAAGAGACCCAGTACTTC
TRBV5-6	.	.	TRBJ1-4	CASSLGWRENEKLFF	TGTGCCAGCAGCTTGGGGTGGAGGGAAAATGAAAAACTGTTTTTT
TRBV7-2	.	.	TRBJ2-7	CASSLVWQSSYEQYF	TGTGCCAGCAGCTTAGTCTGGCAGTCGTCCTACGAGCAGTACTTC
TRBV5-1	once	TRBD1	TRBJ2-7	CASRPGQGPYEQYF	TGCGCCAGCAGACCGGGACAGGGGCCCTACGAGCAGTACTTC
TRBV5-1	.	.	TRBJ2-7	CASTPGLVAYEQYF	TGCGCCAGCACCCCGGGACTTGTAGCCTACGAGCAGTACTTC
TRBV5-6	.	.	TRBJ2-1	CASSLARTYYNEQFF	TGTGCCAGCAGCTTGGCCAGGACTTATTACAATGAGCAGTTCTTC
TRBV11-2	.	TRBD1	TRBJ1-5	CASSWTGEQPQHF	TGTGCCAGCAGTTGGACAGGGGAGCAGCCCCAGCATTTT
TRBV18	.	TRBD1	TRBJ2-1	CASSPPWTGLNEQFF	TGTGCCAGCTCACCACCCTGGACAGGGCTGAATGAGCAGTTCTTC
TRBV4-3	once	.	TRBJ1-4	CASSQGVGDGREKLFF	TGCGCCAGCAGCCAAGGGGTGGGGGACGGGAGAGAAAAACTGTTTTTT
TRBV6-5	.	.	TRBJ2-5	CASRQQGPRETQYF	TGTGCCAGCAGACAACAGGGTCCGCGGGAGACCCAGTACTTC
TRBV6-1	.	TRBD1	TRBJ2-1	CASSEFFWGSTGTGDNEQFF	TGTGCCAGCAGTGAATTTTTCTGGGGTTCAACCGGGACAGGGGACAATGAGCAGTTCTTC
TRBV11-2	.	.	TRBJ2-7	CASSLDRYEQYF	TGTGCCAGCAGCTTAGATCGCTACGAGCAGTACTTC
TRBV30	few	TRBD1	TRBJ2-7	CAWARGNHEQYF	TGTGCCTGGGCCAGGGGGAACCACGAGCAGTACTTC
TRBV7-3	.	TRBD2	TRBJ2-2	CASSWAGAGELFF	TGTGCCAGCAGCTGGGCGGGAGCCGGGGAGCTGTTTTTT
TRBV21-1	.	.	TRBJ2-5	CASSRRSPSTETQYF	TGTGCCAGCAGCCGGAGGAGCCCCTCCACGGAGACCCAGTACTTC
TRBV25-1	.	TRBD1	TRBJ1-5	CASSESSRGPGQPQHF	TGTGCCAGCAGTGAATCGAGCAGGGGGCCGGGTCAGCCCCAGCATTTT
TRBV19	.	TRBD1	TRBJ1-1	CASSYLDRGTFF	TGTGCCAGTAGTTATCTGGACAGGGGAACTTTCTTT
TRBV7-8	.	.	TRBJ2-1	CASSPRGEYNEQFF	TGTGCCAGCAGCCCCCGAGGCGAGTACAATGAGCAGTTCTTC
TRBV27	.	TRBD2	TRBJ2-3	CASSSGLAGGRSTDTQYF	TGTGCCAGCAGTTCCGGACTAGCGGGGGGCCGGAGCACAGATACGCAGTATTTT
TRBV2	.	TRBD2	TRBJ2-1	CASRPPSGVFSYNEQFF	TGTGCCAGCAGACCCCCAAGCGGGGTGTTCTCCTACAATGAGCAGTTCTTC
TRBV7-9	.	.	TRBJ2-3	CASSLAPGSSIDTQYF	TGTGCCAGCAGCTTAGCCCCGGGGTCCAGTATAGATACGCAGTATTTT
TRBV7-3	.	TRBD2	TRBJ2-2	CASSPNGGGPNTGELFF	TGTGCCAGCAGCCCTAACGGCGGGGGACCTAACACCGGGGAGCTGTTTTTT
TRBV7-3	.	TRBD1	TRBJ2-3	CASSQQGGDTQYF	TGTGCCAGCAGCCAACAGGGGGGAGATACGCAGTATTTT
TRBV7-2	.	TRBD1	TRBJ2-3	CASSPNRQGATDTQYF	TGTGCCAGCAGCCCTAACCGCCAGGGGGCCACAGATACGCAGTATTTT
TRBV5-1	once	TRBD1	TRBJ2-3	CASRQGNTDTQYF	TGCGCCAGCCGACAGGGAAACACAGATACGCAGTATTTT
TRBV15	.	TRBD1	TRBJ1-2	CATSRLGQSNYGYTF	TGTGCCACCAGCAGACTGGGACAGTCGAACTATGGCTACACCTTC
TRBV4-3	.	TRBD1	TRBJ2-3	CASSQLTGGYRDTQYF	TGCGCCAGCAGCCAACTGACAGGGGGTTATAGAGATACGCAGTATTTT
TRBV27	.	TRBD1	TRBJ1-1	CASSFRGLTEAFF	TGTGCCAGCAGTTTCAGGGGGTTGACTGAAGCTTTCTTT